The clone carrying this T cell receptor beta chain was picked up a small number of times. TCRdb re-analysed the RT-PCR reads in MiXCR, keeping a single row per CDR3 protein. The table includes over 150,000 distinct CDR3 sequences, 30% detected once. These data belong to a study of patients and donors after allogeneic stem cell transplantation. The CDR3 has 15 amino acids. The germline V gene encodes CDR1 SGHRS and CDR2 YFSETQ. V lost 2 bases and J lost 6, with 15 bases in between. The chain combines TRBV5-1 with TRBJ2-1; a weak D match, TRBD2 (5 bases). Sequencing used blood, either unsorted or a sorted T cell fraction (not recorded which). The origin of this receptor is a human donor who was either an allogeneic HSCT recipient or a stem cell or donor lymphocyte infusion donor (not recorded which). It is not recorded whose cells these are; they may come from a transplant donor. CDR3 bases: TGCGCCAGCAGCTTAGTTCTAGAACGGGGCAATGAGCAGTTCTTC. Residues: CASSLVLERGNEQFF.